This passage covers 5 T cell receptor beta chains from one sample sequenced in a study of Ad26.COV2.S vaccination and SARS-CoV-2 variants. The sample's treatment: about 20 received Ad26.COV2.S at low or high dose, single or two shots; five or six received placebo; per-sample allocation not given. Collection of samples fell on day 63 after the first vaccine or placebo injection. Repertoires were generated with immunoSEQ multiplex PCR, while TCRdb's copy carries only in-frame clones and drops some. The repertoire holds fewer than 800,000 clones, 89% seen once, with approximately 1.5% in the top ten. This material consisted of peripheral blood, taken in a trial of Ad26.COV2.S vaccine versus placebo. All receptors come from a person between 18 and 65 years old who received the Ad26.COV2.S COVID-19 vaccine or a placebo.

This chain connects TRBV12-3 or TRBV12-4 to TRBJ1-5; D unresolved. CDR3 size: 13 residues. V was shortened by 6 bases and J by 1 base, with 7 bases between the two germline ends. DNA of the CDR3: TGTGCCAGCAGCCTTCACAGCAATCAGCCCCAGCATTTT. Translated, it gives CASSLHSNQPQHF.

The chain joins TRBV19 to TRBJ2-1, with D possibly being TRBD2 (5 bases). With 6 bases removed from V and 5 bases from J, the gap between germline ends came to 8 bases. The CDR3 runs to 12 residues. Germline loops: CDR1 LNHDA, CDR2 SQIVND (reference sequence). As DNA, the CDR3 is TGTGCCAGTAGACTAGGAGACAATGAGCAGTTCTTC. Residues: CASRLGDNEQFF.

This clone was observed once. The chain combines TRBV6-5 with TRBJ2-1, with D maybe TRBD2 (6 bases). The CDR3 length is 14 residues. The V and J ends lost 0 bases and 9 bases respectively, with 12 bases between them. Germline V gives CDR1 MNHEY, CDR2 SVGAGI. The CDR3 spells CASSYSRLVTEQFF. The CDR3 DNA follows: TGTGCCAGCAGTTACTCAAGACTAGTGACTGAGCAGTTCTTC.

This sequence joins TRBV7-2 and TRBJ1-6; the match to TRBD1 covers 7 bases. The V segment lost 6 bases and the J segment 5 bases; nucleotides outside the gene matches: 4. This CDR3 comprises 14 residues. Germline CDR1 and CDR2: SGHTA and FQGNSA. The CDR3: CASRTQGNNSPLHF. The CDR3 DNA follows: TGTGCCAGCAGAACACAGGGGAATAATTCACCCCTCCACTTT.

The chain recombines TRBV7-2 with TRBJ2-5; D ambiguous. The CDR3 has 14 residues. V lost 3 bases and J lost 1, with 9 bases in between. Germline-derived CDR1 and CDR2 are SGHTA and FQGNSA. Here the CDR3 reads CASSFRSGQETQYF. The CDR3 region has the DNA TGTGCCAGCAGCTTCCGGTCCGGCCAAGAGACCCAGTACTTC.